These 21 T cell receptor beta chains originate from one sample sequenced in a study of cytomegalovirus exposure and HLA in healthy donors. The primer mix had 60 Vbeta and 13 Jbeta primers. Profiling relied on immunoSEQ multiplex PCR, and the TCRdb table lists in-frame clones only, not all of them. Among 100,000 to 150,000 clones listed, roughly 78% were seen once. Input material: PBMCs. Source of these receptors: a man aged 30 to 39 in good health and CMV-seropositive.

The J gene is TRBJ2-7, the V gene TRBV27, with TRBD1 matching 9 bases. The CDR3 loop spans 14 amino acids. V was clipped by 9 bases and J by 3 bases; unmatched bases: 9. CDR1 MNHEY and CDR2 SMNVEV come from the germline V gene (reference sequence). This chain's CDR3 is CASMIGTGYYEQYF. DNA of the CDR3: TGTGCCAGTATGATCGGGACAGGGTACTACGAGCAGTACTTC.

The chain carries TRBV11-2 and TRBJ2-1; 10 bases are shared with TRBD2. The CDR3 loop spans 17 amino acids. J gave up 4 bases and V 7 bases, and 13 bases lay outside the gene matches. Germline V gives CDR1 SGHAT, CDR2 FQNNGV. CDR3 in amino acids: CASTIYPVAGGYNEQFF. DNA of the CDR3: TGTGCCAGCACCATATACCCAGTAGCGGGAGGTTACAATGAGCAGTTCTTC. Combining the CDR3 with reference TRBV11-2 and TRBJ2-1 gives the whole variable domain EAGVAQSPRYKIIEKRQSVAFWCNPISGHATLYWYQQILGQGPKLLIQFQNNGVVDDSQLPKDRFSAERLKGVDSTLKIQPAKLEDSAVYLCASTIYPVAGGYNEQFFGPGTRLTVL.

This clone has more than one count but fewer than ten. The chain couples TRBV4-1 to TRBJ2-1; TRBD1 matches 9 bases. V was pared by 3 bases and J by 7 bases, with 13 bases of the junction left unmatched. The germline gives CDR1 MGHRA, CDR2 YSYEKL. The CDR3 covers 17 residues. The CDR3 DNA follows: TGCGCCAGCAGCCATAAAGGACAGGGGAGTATGTGGAATGAGCAGTTCTTC. Its protein product is CASSHKGQGSMWNEQFF.

The V gene is TRBV19, the J gene TRBJ2-5; D not resolved. This CDR3 comprises 14 residues. V was shortened by 10 bases and J by 1 base, with 16 bases between the two germline ends. The germline V gene encodes CDR1 LNHDA and CDR2 SQIVND (reference sequence). The CDR3 here is CAILNFTVQETQYF. Here the CDR3 DNA reads TGTGCCATCCTCAACTTCACAGTCCAAGAGACCCAGTACTTC.

This clone showed up just a few times. The rearrangement uses TRBV18 and TRBJ1-3; 10 bases are shared with TRBD1. The germline gives CDR1 KGHSH, CDR2 LQKENI. J lost 1 base, V lost 2 bases, and 2 bases had no gene match. The CDR3 contains 16 residues. The CDR3 sequence: CASSPRTGGSGNTIYF. The CDR3, as DNA: TGTGCCAGCTCACCAAGGACAGGGGGGTCTGGAAACACCATATATTTT.

This clone was counted only a few times. The genes are TRBV13 and TRBJ2-1; no firm D call. V was shortened by 3 bases and J by 0 bases, with 12 bases between the two germline ends. This CDR3 contains 16 residues. Germline values: CDR1 PRHDT, CDR2 FYEKMQ (reference sequence). CDR3 nucleotides: TGTGCCAGCAGCTTTGTCCACTCAGGCTCCTACAATGAGCAGTTCTTC. As protein: CASSFVHSGSYNEQFF.

The V call is TRBV4-1, the J call TRBJ2-5; D unresolved. V was cut by 4 bases and J by 1 base, with 16 bases left in between. From germline, CDR1 is MGHRA and CDR2 YSYEKL. This CDR3 contains 16 residues. The CDR3 nucleotides are TGCGCCAGCAGCCCCTCGCTGTCAACGGGCCAAGAGACCCAGTACTTC. It is translated as CASSPSLSTGQETQYF.

To note about this clone: Other DNA sequences in the same sample also yield this CDR3. The J gene is TRBJ1-1, the V gene TRBV7-6; TRBD1 matches at 10 bases. This CDR3 spans 15 amino acids. V dropped 5 bases and J dropped 0; count of bases not matched to a gene: 3. Germline V gene data show CDR1 as SGHVS and CDR2 as FNYEAQ. The CDR3 region has the DNA TGTGCCAGCAGCCCGGGACAGGGGATGAACACTGAAGCTTTCTTT. Its translation: CASSPGQGMNTEAFF.

This clone was detected only a few times. The chain uses TRBV19 and TRBJ2-7, with a possible D match to TRBD2 (6 bases). The ends were cut back, 6 bases at V and 2 bases at J, with 20 bases in the middle. This CDR3 comprises 16 residues. Germline V lookup: CDR1 LNHDA, CDR2 SQIVND (reference sequence). CDR3 region: CASSNIRSGPPYEQYF. CDR3 DNA sequence: TGTGCCAGTAGCAATATTCGTAGCGGTCCTCCCTACGAGCAGTACTTC. Combining the CDR3 with reference TRBV19 and TRBJ2-7 gives the whole variable domain DGGITQSPKYLFRKEGQNVTLSCEQNLNHDAMYWYRQDPGQGLRLIYYSQIVNDFQKGDIAEGYSVSREKKESFPLTVTSAQKNPTAFYLCASSNIRSGPPYEQYFGPGTRLTVT.

The chain has TRBV15 and TRBJ2-7; the match to TRBD1 covers 9 bases. CDR3 length: 15 residues. Looked up from germline, CDR1 is LNHNV and CDR2 is YYDKDF (reference sequence). Trimming removed 5 bases from V and 2 bases from J; junction bases left unmatched: 7. The DNA of the CDR3 is TGTGCCACCAGCCCTCGGGACAGGGAGACCTACGAGCAGTACTTC. It specifies CATSPRDRETYEQYF.

V usage is TRBV5-5 and J usage is TRBJ2-7, with 7 bases aligning to TRBD1. Germline assignment: CDR1 SGHKS and CDR2 YYEKEE (reference sequence). J lost 0 bases, V lost 0 bases, and 6 bases had no gene match. CDR3 size: 16 residues. CDR3 DNA sequence: TGTGCCAGCAGCTTGGGGCCGGGACAGAGCTCCTACGAGCAGTACTTC. It translates to CASSLGPGQSSYEQYF.

This clone turned up a few times. The genes are TRBV27 and TRBJ1-1; the D gene is possibly TRBD1 (5 bases). The V gene lost 2 bases and the J gene lost 0 bases, with 7 bases spanning the gap. CDR1 and CDR2 from the germline V gene are MNHEY and SMNVEV (reference sequence). The CDR3 extends over 14 amino acids. The CDR3 loop reads CASSLGHMNTEAFF. DNA of the CDR3: TGTGCCAGCAGTTTAGGACATATGAACACTGAAGCTTTCTTT.

The chain couples TRBV7-8 to TRBJ2-5, with 11 bases that match TRBD1. V gave up 5 bases and J gave up 3 bases; unmatched junction bases: 5. Germline CDR1 reads SGHVS; CDR2 reads FQNEAQ. This CDR3 comprises 15 residues. CDR3 DNA: TGTGCCAGCAGCCATCGGGACAGGGGGGAAGAGACCCAGTACTTC. Translation: CASSHRDRGEETQYF.

The chain joins TRBV7-2 to TRBJ2-1, with 10 bases matching TRBD2. CDR3 length equals 16 residues. CDR1 is SGHTA, CDR2 FQGNSA, per germline. With V trimmed by 5 bases and J by 3 bases, 7 bases remained unmatched. The CDR3 protein is CASSPAGLADYNEQFF. The CDR3 DNA is TGTGCCAGCAGCCCAGCTGGACTAGCGGACTACAATGAGCAGTTCTTC. Together with reference TRBV7-2 and TRBJ2-1, the CDR3 gives the full variable domain: GAGVSQSPSNKVTEKGKDVELRCDPISGHTALYWYRQSLGQGLEFLIYFQGNSAPDKSGLPSDRFSAERTGGSVSTLTIQRTQQEDSAVYLCASSPAGLADYNEQFFGPGTRLTVL.

The chain is built from TRBV29-1 and TRBJ2-1; 11 positions match TRBD2. From germline, CDR1 is SQVTM and CDR2 ANQGSEA. This CDR3 contains 14 residues. Trimming took 7 bases from V and 2 from J; bases not matched to a gene: 4. This chain's CDR3 is CSGEGLAAYNEQFF. CDR3 bases: TGCAGCGGAGAGGGACTAGCGGCCTACAATGAGCAGTTCTTC.

The V gene is TRBV2, the J gene TRBJ2-1; 11 bases agree with TRBD2. This CDR3 region has 15 residues. V shed 8 bases, J shed 4 bases, and the junction held 7 bases outside the gene matches. Germline V gene sequence: CDR1 SNHLY, CDR2 FYNNEI. This CDR3 reads CASRIAGGGYNEQFF. DNA for the CDR3: TGTGCCAGCCGAATAGCGGGAGGGGGTTACAATGAGCAGTTCTTC.

The V and J genes are TRBV9 and TRBJ2-3; a possible D gene is TRBD2 (5 bases). This CDR3 comprises 13 residues. Trimming cost V 2 bases and J 1 base, with 5 bases left between them. Germline V gene data show CDR1 as SGDLS and CDR2 as YYNGEE. The CDR3 DNA is TGTGCCAGCAGCGTTAGCGGCACAGATACGCAGTATTTT. Its translation: CASSVSGTDTQYF.

The chain carries TRBV15 and TRBJ1-5; D uncertain. This CDR3 spans 15 amino acids. V was clipped by 8 bases and J by 0 bases, with 14 bases between them. Germline V gives CDR1 LNHNV, CDR2 YYDKDF (reference sequence). The CDR3 DNA reads as TGTGCCACCCATTGGCGGATTTATAGCAATCAGCCCCAGCATTTT. Translation gives CATHWRIYSNQPQHF. Full variable domain (remainder filled in from reference TRBV15 and TRBJ1-5): DAMVIQNPRYQVTQFGKPVTLSCSQTLNHNVMYWYQQKSSQAPKLLFHYYDKDFNNEADTPDNFQSRRPNTSFCFLDIRSPGLGDTAMYLCATHWRIYSNQPQHFGDGTRLSIL.

This chain joins TRBV14 and TRBJ2-3, with TRBD2 matching 13 bases. Trimming took 5 bases from V and 10 from J; bases not matched to a gene: 12. The CDR3 spans 16 residues. Germline assignment: CDR1 SGHDN and CDR2 FVKESK. This CDR3 reads CASSSPGLAGVGAQYF. The CDR3 nucleotides are TGTGCCAGCAGCTCGCCCGGACTAGCGGGAGTTGGCGCGCAGTATTTT. Looking up the rest from reference TRBV14 and TRBJ2-3 gives the full variable domain: EAGVTQFPSHSVIEKGQTVTLRCDPISGHDNLYWYRRVMGKEIKFLLHFVKESKQDESGMPNNRFLAERTGGTYSTLKVQPAELEDSGVYFCASSSPGLAGVGAQYFGPGTRLTVL.

The rearrangement joins TRBV5-5 to TRBJ2-2, with a weak D call TRBD1 (5 bases). Between the trimmed V and J ends, which lost 4 bases and 4 bases, there was a span of 17 bases. The CDR3 totals 16 residues. Germline CDR1 and CDR2: SGHKS and YYEKEE (reference sequence). The CDR3 reads CASSTYRLLSTGELFF. The CDR3 coding sequence is TGTGCCAGCAGCACATACAGGCTTTTGTCCACCGGGGAGCTGTTTTTT. Together with reference TRBV5-5 and TRBJ2-2, the CDR3 gives the full variable domain: DAGVTQSPTHLIKTRGQQVTLRCSPISGHKSVSWYQQVLGQGPQFIFQYYEKEERGRGNFPDRFSARQFPNYSSELNVNALLLGDSALYLCASSTYRLLSTGELFFGEGSRLTVL.

V and J are TRBV6-5 and TRBJ1-1; D perhaps matches TRBD1 (6 bases). V lost 6 bases to trimming and J lost 6 bases, with 14 bases between them. Per germline, CDR1 MNHEY and CDR2 SVGAGI. The CDR3 extends over 13 amino acids. For the CDR3, the DNA is TGTGCCAGCAGCCGCAGGGGATGGGCTGAAGCTTTCTTT. Residues: CASSRRGWAEAFF.